The source of this TCR beta chain is a study of shared clonotypes between healthy human individuals (dated by TCRdb to the early 2020s). For context, the study as a whole: The cohort included three men and two women between 18 and 49 years of age. Between about 0.85 and 8.9 billion PBMCs per donor were obtained by leukapheresis. To increase sequencing depth and limit assay-specific biases, TCR repertoire library preparation and sequencing were carried out by different laboratories using diverse techniques. Blood TCR repertoires of about 5 healthy adults were deeply sequenced to estimate repertoire size and the extent of clonotype sharing between individuals. The investigation overall reported the following: Sampling was limited to blood, and TCR repertoires in tissue likely differ from TCR repertoires in blood. The genetic and exposure-history diversity represented was limited by the small number of donors. Based on pairwise subsampling, the degree of clonotype sharing among donors was expected to be affected by sequencing depth.

The donors were healthy, HIV-negative adults with no recently reported acute infections or vaccinations. Every donor was a Caucasian adult residing in Nashville, Tennessee, USA. For unsorted samples, tens of millions of PBMCs were counted and genomic DNA was extracted with the QIAamp DNA Blood Mini kit. After blood collection by leukapheresis, PBMCs were isolated using Ficoll-Histopaque density gradient centrifugation and then cryopreserved in the vapor phase of liquid nitrogen. This clone occurred once. No cognate antigen has been identified for it. No base quality information exists; no much larger clone differs at one position. CDR1 GTSNPN and CDR2 SVGIG were looked up in the germline V gene (reference sequence). Measured from the cysteine to the phenylalanine, the CDR3 is 14 residues long. Solely the CDR3 DNA is kept, with 42 bases framed from the first base. V loses 2 bases, J loses 0 bases, and the germline ends lie 10 bases apart.

TCR CDR3 regions were amplified from genomic DNA by multiplex PCR using the deep immunoSEQ assay. For each cell subset, the extracted genomic DNA was distributed evenly across all wells of several immunoSEQ 96-well plates, and each plate served as one replicate. For unsorted PBMC, 250 to 350 ng genomic DNA, equal to tens of thousands of T cell genomes, was loaded into each replicate PCR. Ten immunoSEQ deep assay plates were used to sequence the unsorted PBMC genomic DNA. Purified libraries were measured with a Qubit 3.0 fluorometer, size-checked on a Bioanalyzer 2100, and measured again with the KAPA Library Quantification kit. A separate single-read 150-cycle Illumina NextSeq 550 flow cell was used to sequence each immunoSEQ 96-well plate. In the paper's pipeline: Because only junctional sequences without quality scores were contained in the immunoSEQ output, filtering matching that applied to full-length reads could not be performed. To assign V/J genes and CDR3, sequences were annotated using PyIR, a Python wrapper for IgBLAST v1.9, with IMGT germline references. Reads were filtered out if the reads had weak V/J assignments (E-value above 1e-6), no CDR3, stop codons, out-of-frame junctions, or ambiguous translated residues. A V3J clonotype was defined by an identical inferred V gene, J gene, and CDR3 amino acid sequence. Percentage overlap between repertoires was computed as shared unique clonotypes divided by the size of the smaller repertoire. RTK rarefaction, the Chao1 estimator, and Recon v2.1 estimates of unobserved clonotypes were used to assess repertoire richness. TCRdb provides this immuneACCESS table in a form limited to in-frame rearrangements. Some clones are lacking; in checked studies, under half of them reflect an unresolved V gene, and why the rest are absent is not known. V and J calls and clone size are those listed in that table; D and trimming were worked out from the DNA. The sample table lists about 510,000 clones, 75% to 80% of them with a count of one. The ten largest clones represent about 12% of the sample.

The rearranged segments are TRBV30 and TRBJ1-2, and TRBD1 may be the D gene, going by 5 matching bases. The sequence was collected from a woman between 35 and 50 years old in good health. Some clones in this sample may be carry-over from other donors' samples. Sequenced material: PBMCs. The CDR3 sequence is CAWSSSGPNYGYTF. The sequenced DNA: TGTGCCTGGAGTAGTTCAGGGCCTAACTATGGCTACACCTTC.